The source of this TCR beta chain is a study of cytomegalovirus exposure and HLA in healthy donors. Broader study findings: There were several of the most significant clusters that appeared linked to common viral pathogens in a later analysis. TCR beta V- and J-gene trimming was later associated with a missense DCLRE1C variant.

Concerning this clone itself: Antigen specificity is unknown.

The PCR had 60 Vbeta and 13 Jbeta primers. In the authors' workflow: Later, 65 million to 85 million unique TCR beta chains were counted in an analysis, and 10 million to 12 million of them were shared. The method was immunoSEQ multiplex PCR; TCRdb's version includes in-frame clones alone and lacks a portion of them. Clone size and V and J calls were adopted from that table, with D and trimming inferred from the DNA. This sample has over 150,000 clones, with roughly three quarters found just once. The V end was cut by 4 bases, the J end by 1 base, with 9 bases between. The germline CDR1 and CDR2 sequences are SGHRS and YFSETQ. The CDR3 spans 15 residues.

Sequencing was done on a sample of PBMCs. The sequence was obtained from a young woman in good health and CMV-seronegative. This chain connects TRBV5-1 to TRBJ2-6, with D maybe TRBD1 (6 bases). CDR3 nucleotides: TGCGCCAGCAGCACCGACAGGTCTGGGGCCAACGTCCTGACTTTC. It yields the protein CASSTDRSGANVLTF.